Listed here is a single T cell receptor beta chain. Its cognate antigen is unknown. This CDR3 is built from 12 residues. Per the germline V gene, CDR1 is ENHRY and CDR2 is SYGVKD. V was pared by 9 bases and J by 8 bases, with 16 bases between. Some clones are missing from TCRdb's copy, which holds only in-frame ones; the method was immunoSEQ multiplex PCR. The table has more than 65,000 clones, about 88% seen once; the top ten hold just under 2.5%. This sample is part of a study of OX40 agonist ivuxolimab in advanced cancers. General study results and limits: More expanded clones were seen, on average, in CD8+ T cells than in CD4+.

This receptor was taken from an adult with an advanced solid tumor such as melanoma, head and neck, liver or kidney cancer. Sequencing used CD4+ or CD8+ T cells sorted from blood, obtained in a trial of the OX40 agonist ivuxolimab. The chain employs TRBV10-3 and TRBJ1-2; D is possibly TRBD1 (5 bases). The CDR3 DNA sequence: TGTGCCATTGGCGAGGGACCGACGGGCTACACCTTC. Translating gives CAIGEGPTGYTF.